This TCR beta chain derives from a study of blood T cell repertoires in COVID-19 (dated by TCRdb to about 2020). General notes on the study: Collaborator samples came from the United States, Italy and Spain and covered acute and convalescent phases of COVID-19. The material from the prospective study consisted of cDNA or gDNA derived from T cells, B-cell-depleted T cells, or PBMCs. The dataset comprised deeply sampled blood TCRbeta repertoires from subjects exposed to, actively infected with, or recovered from COVID-19. The repertoires were released in a freely available public database intended as a resource for research on the immune response to SARS-CoV-2. The samples were drawn from the first 160 participants of the ongoing ImmuneRACE study and from over a thousand subjects provided by 6 global collaborators. The sample metadata nearly always contained a de-identified subject ID, COVID-19 status, age in years and sex. Where available, HLA class I and class II types were obtained from metadata supplied by the sample provider rather than from assay-based typing. The full study reports these points: How much clinical and demographic metadata was included differed by source and by participant, and the metadata was provided uncurated.

Points on this clone: Its target antigen remains unknown. Base qualities are missing; no much larger clone stands one base away.

Enrolling through a virtual design, the prospective study's participants ranged in age from roughly 18 to 89 years and lived across more than 20 United States geographic areas. To assign participants to cohorts, the prospective study relied on clinical history that participants themselves reported in a screening survey and a study questionnaire. For ImmuneRACE Cohort 3, a participant was defined as recovered based on two consecutive negative NP/OP PCR tests, clearance by a healthcare professional, or resolution of symptoms. Each participant in the prospective study had whole blood, serum and a nasopharyngeal or oropharyngeal swab collected by mobile phlebotomists. Over an approximately 2-month period, participants in the prospective study had the option of providing additional blood draws and questionnaires. Before DNA extraction, blood samples from the prospective study were shipped at room temperature or frozen.

The germline V gene supplies CDR1 LGHNA and CDR2 YNFKEQ. The CDR3 measures 13 amino acids from cysteine to phenylalanine. Of the read, only the CDR3 DNA is kept; its 39 bases are in frame from base 1. V is reduced by 6 bases and J by 1 base, leaving a spacing of 10 bases between them. The immunoSEQ Assay, a bias-controlled multiplex PCR, was used to amplify TCRbeta CDR3 regions from genomic DNA. In the paper's pipeline: The number of nucleated cells in each sample was estimated by amplification of reference gene primers within the assay. To quantify the absolute abundance of each unique TCRbeta CDR3 rearrangement, sequence reads were collapsed and filtered. For each sample, productive Simpson clonality was calculated as the square root of Simpson's diversity index over productive rearrangements. The clones in this table, taken by TCRdb from immuneACCESS, are in-frame only. Not every clone is retained; where verified, under half of the shortfall comes from an unresolved V gene, and the cause of the rest is unknown. Clonal size and the V and J genes are those of that table, whereas D and trimming came from the DNA. This sample holds around 290,000 clones; 86% were observed only once. The ten biggest clones cover 2.6% of the sample.

The sequenced sample consisted of PBMCs or T cells enriched from blood (not recorded which). Rearrangement joined TRBV4-2 to TRBJ2-7, and possibly TRBD2, on 5 matching bases. This sequence originates from a woman between 18 and 29 years old who had recovered from COVID-19. The DNA sequence is TGTGCCAGCAGTCGAGCGGTTTCCTACGAGCAGTACTTC. The translation is CASSRAVSYEQYF.